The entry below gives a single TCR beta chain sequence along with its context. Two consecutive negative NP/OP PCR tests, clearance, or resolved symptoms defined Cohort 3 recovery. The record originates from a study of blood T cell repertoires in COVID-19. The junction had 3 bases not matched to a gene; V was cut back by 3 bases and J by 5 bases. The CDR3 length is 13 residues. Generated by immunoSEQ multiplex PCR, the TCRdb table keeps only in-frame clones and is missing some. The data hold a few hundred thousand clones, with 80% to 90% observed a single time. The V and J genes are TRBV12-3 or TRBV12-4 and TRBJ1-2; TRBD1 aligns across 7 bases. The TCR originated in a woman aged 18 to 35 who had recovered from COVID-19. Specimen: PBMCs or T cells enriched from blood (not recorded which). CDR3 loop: CASSLNRGYGYTF. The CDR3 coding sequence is TGTGCCAGCAGTTTGAACAGGGGTTATGGCTACACCTTC.